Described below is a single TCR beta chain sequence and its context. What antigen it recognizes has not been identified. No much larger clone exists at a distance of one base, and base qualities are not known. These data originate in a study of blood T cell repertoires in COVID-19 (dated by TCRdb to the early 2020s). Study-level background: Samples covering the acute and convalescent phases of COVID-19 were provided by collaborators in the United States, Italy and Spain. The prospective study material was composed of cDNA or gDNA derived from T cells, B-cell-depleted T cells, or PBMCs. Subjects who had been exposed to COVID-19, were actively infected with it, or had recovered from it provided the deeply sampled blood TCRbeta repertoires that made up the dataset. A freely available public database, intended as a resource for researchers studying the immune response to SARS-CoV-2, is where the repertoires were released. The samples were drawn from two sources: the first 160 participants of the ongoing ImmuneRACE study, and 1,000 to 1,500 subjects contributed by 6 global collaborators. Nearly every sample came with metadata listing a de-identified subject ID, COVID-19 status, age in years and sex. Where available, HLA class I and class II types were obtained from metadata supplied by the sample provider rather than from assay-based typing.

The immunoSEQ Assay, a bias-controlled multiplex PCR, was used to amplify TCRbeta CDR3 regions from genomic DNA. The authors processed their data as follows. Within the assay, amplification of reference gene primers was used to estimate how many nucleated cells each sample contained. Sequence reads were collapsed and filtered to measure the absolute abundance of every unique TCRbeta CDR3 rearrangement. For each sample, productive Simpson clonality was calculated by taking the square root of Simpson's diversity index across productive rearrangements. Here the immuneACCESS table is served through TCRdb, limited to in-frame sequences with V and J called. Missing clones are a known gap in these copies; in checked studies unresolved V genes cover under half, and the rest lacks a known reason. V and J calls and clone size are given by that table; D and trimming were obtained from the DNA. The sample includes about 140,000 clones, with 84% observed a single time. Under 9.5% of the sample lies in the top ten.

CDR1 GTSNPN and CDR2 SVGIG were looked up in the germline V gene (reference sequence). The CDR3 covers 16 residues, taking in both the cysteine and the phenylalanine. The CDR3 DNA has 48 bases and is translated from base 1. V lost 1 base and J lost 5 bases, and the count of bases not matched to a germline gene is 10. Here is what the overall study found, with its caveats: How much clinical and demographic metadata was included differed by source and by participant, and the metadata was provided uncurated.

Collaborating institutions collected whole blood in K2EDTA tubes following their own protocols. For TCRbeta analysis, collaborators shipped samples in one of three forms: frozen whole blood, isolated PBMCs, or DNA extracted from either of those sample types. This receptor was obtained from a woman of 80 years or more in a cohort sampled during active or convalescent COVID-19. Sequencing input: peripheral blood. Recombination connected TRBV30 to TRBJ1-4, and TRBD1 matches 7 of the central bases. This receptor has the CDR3 CAWSEARRGRNEKLFF. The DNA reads TGTGCCTGGAGTGAAGCGAGGAGGGGGCGGAATGAAAAACTGTTTTTT. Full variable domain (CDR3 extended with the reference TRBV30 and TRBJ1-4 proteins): SQTIHQWPATLVQPVGSPLSLECTVEGTSNPNLYWYRQAAGRGLQLLFYSVGIGQISSEVPQNLSASRPQDRQFILSSKKLLLSDSGFYLCAWSEARRGRNEKLFFGSGTQLSVL.